Following are 4 T cell receptor beta chains from one sample sequenced in a study of blood T cells in healthy people across ages. Primers used in a second PCR of about 7 to 11 cycles were a sample-barcoded 5' primer and a J-beta primer mix. Each CDR3 protein gets one entry after TCRdb re-called the 5' RACE reads with MiXCR. The sample lists fewer than 800,000 distinct CDR3 sequences, more than 20% occurring once. Sequenced material: blood. These receptor sequences come from a man between 65 and 85 years old in good health.

V gene TRBV4-1 combines with J gene TRBJ2-3, with D possibly matching TRBD2 (5 bases). Trimming removed 6 bases at V and 1 base at J, with 8 bases between. The germline V gene has CDR1 MGHRA and CDR2 YSYEKL. The CDR3 consists of 13 residues. CDR3 region: CASRQEGTDTQYF. In DNA form, the CDR3 reads TGCGCCAGCAGGCAGGAGGGCACAGATACGCAGTATTTT.

The sample holds a few counts of this clonotype. The V call is TRBV28, the J call TRBJ2-2, with no clear D. CDR3 length: 13 amino acids. Germline CDR1 MDHEN, CDR2 SYDVKM. Trimming shortened V by 3 bases and J by 2 bases, and 4 bases separated the two germline ends. The CDR3 is CASSFANTGELFF. CDR3 DNA: TGTGCCAGCAGTTTTGCTAACACCGGGGAGCTGTTTTTT.

This clonotype was recorded once. The CDR3 DNA is TGTGCCAGTAGTACGGGGTCACCAAGGGCCGGGGAGCTGTTTTTT. Translation gives CASSTGSPRAGELFF. This chain connects TRBV19 to TRBJ2-2; possibly TRBD2 for D (5 bases). The CDR3 has 15 residues. Germline CDR1 is LNHDA and CDR2 is SQIVND (reference sequence). V gave up 4 bases and J gave up 6 bases, with 15 bases separating them.

The V call is TRBV12-3 or TRBV12-4, the J call TRBJ2-3, with a tentative D call TRBD2 (6 bases). The V gene lost 3 bases and the J gene lost 1 base, with 14 bases spanning the gap. This CDR3 is 16 amino acids long. CDR3: CASSFSGGMGTDTQYF. The CDR3 coding sequence is TGTGCCAGCAGTTTTAGTGGGGGGATGGGCACAGATACGCAGTATTTT.